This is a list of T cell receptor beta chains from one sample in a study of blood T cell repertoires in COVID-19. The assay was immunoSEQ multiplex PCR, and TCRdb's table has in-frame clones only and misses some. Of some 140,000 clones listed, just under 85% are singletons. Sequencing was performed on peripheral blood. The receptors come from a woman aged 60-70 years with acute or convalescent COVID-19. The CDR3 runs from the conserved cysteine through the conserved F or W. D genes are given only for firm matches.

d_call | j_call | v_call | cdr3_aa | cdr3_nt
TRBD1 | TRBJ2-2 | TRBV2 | CASSVGTGATGELFF | TGTGCCAGCAGTGTGGGGACAGGGGCTACCGGGGAGCTGTTTTTT
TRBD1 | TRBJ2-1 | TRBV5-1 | CASRLDRGLGEQFF | TGCGCCAGCCGTCTCGACAGGGGGCTGGGTGAGCAGTTCTTC
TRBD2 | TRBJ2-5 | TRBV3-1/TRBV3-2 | CASSQRSGGPETQYF | TGTGCCAGCAGCCAGAGAAGCGGGGGTCCTGAGACCCAGTACTTC
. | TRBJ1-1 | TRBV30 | CAWGRGGTEAFF | TGTGCCTGGGGCCGGGGGGGGACTGAAGCTTTCTTT
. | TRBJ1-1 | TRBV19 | CASSITGGGTEAFF | TGTGCCAGTAGCATTACAGGTGGGGGGACTGAAGCTTTCTTT
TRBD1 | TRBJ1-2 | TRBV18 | CASSRGTGHDGYTF | TGTGCCAGCTCACGCGGGACAGGGCACGATGGCTACACCTTC
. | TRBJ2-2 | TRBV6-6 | CASSNRQANTGELFF | TGTGCCAGCAGCAACCGACAGGCTAACACCGGGGAGCTGTTTTTT
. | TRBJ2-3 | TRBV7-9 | CASSLGASSLFGTQYF | TGTGCCAGCAGCTTAGGGGCTAGCTCGTTATTTGGTACGCAGTATTTT
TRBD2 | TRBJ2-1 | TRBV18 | CASSQGLAGGYNEQFF | TGTGCCAGCTCACAAGGACTAGCGGGGGGTTACAATGAGCAGTTCTTC
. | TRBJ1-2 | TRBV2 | CASSVEKNYGYTF | TGTGCCAGCAGTGTAGAGAAAAACTATGGCTACACCTTC